Presented here are 25 T cell receptor beta chains from one specimen sequenced in a study of blood T cell repertoires in COVID-19 (dated by TCRdb to 2018 to 2020). Libraries were constructed by the immunoSEQ multiplex PCR assay. TCRdb holds this immuneACCESS table with in-frame rearrangements only. Some clones are missing; in checked studies, unresolved V genes explain under half, and the rest has no known cause. This sample lists some 220,000 clones; 75% to 90% were detected once. 5.2% of the sample is taken by the ten largest. The sequenced sample was peripheral blood. These receptors came from a woman in her seventies with COVID-19, enrolled during active disease.

The gene calls are TRBV5-1 and TRBJ2-3; D unresolved. V was trimmed by 4 bases and J by 1 base, leaving 13 bases between them. CDR1 SGHRS and CDR2 YFSETQ come from the germline V gene. The CDR3 consists of 15 residues. The CDR3 region has the DNA TGCGCCAGCAGCGTTGTAGAGGTTCGCACAGATACGCAGTATTTT. Translation: CASSVVEVRTDTQYF.

The CDR3 spells CASSRTERTNEKLFF. CDR3 coding DNA: TGTGCCAGTAGTAGGACAGAGAGAACTAATGAAAAACTGTTTTTT. The V gene is TRBV19, the J gene TRBJ1-4, with TRBD1 as a possible D gene (6 bases). The CDR3 has 15 amino acids. Trimming shortened V by 4 bases and J by 1 base, and 10 bases separated the two germline ends. CDR1 LNHDA and CDR2 SQIVND come from the germline V gene (reference sequence).

This sequence joins TRBV6-5 and TRBJ2-1; 10 nucleotides align to TRBD2. Germline trimming cut 2 bases from V and 9 bases from J; bases unmatched to any gene: 7. The germline V gene encodes CDR1 MNHEY and CDR2 SVGAGI. The length of the CDR3 is 15 residues. CDR3 sequence: CASSYGSGRAFEQFF. The DNA of the CDR3 is TGTGCCAGCAGTTACGGGAGCGGGAGGGCCTTTGAGCAGTTCTTC.

This chain joins TRBV19 and TRBJ1-5; 7 bases match TRBD1. This CDR3 region has 19 residues. Looked up from germline, CDR1 is LNHDA and CDR2 is SQIVND (reference sequence). The ends lost 2 bases at V and 2 bases at J; junction bases unmatched: 15. The CDR3 nucleotides are TGTGCCAGTAGTATATTCAAAGGCGAGGGGGCGCATCGCAATCAGCCCCAGCATTTT. Translation: CASSIFKGEGAHRNQPQHF.

In DNA, the CDR3 is TGTGCCAGCAGTTCCGGACAGGGGTGGACAGATACGCAGTATTTT. As protein: CASSSGQGWTDTQYF. The rearrangement links TRBV6-6 to TRBJ2-3, with TRBD1 identical over 9 bases. Germline CDR1 MNHNY, CDR2 SVGAGI (reference sequence). The ends lost 4 bases at V and 3 bases at J; junction bases unmatched: 5. The length of the CDR3 is 15 residues.

The V and J genes are TRBV5-6 and TRBJ2-2; 8 positions match TRBD1. This CDR3 is built from 13 residues. In germline, CDR1 is SGHDT, CDR2 YYEEEE. The trim removed 3 bases at V and 6 bases at J, leaving 1 base unmatched. CDR3 in amino acids: CASSSDRAGELFF. The CDR3 coding sequence is TGTGCCAGCAGCTCGGACAGGGCCGGGGAGCTGTTTTTT.

The chain is built from TRBV27 and TRBJ2-1; the D gene is possibly TRBD1 (5 bases). V was pared by 8 bases and J by 8 bases, with 16 bases between. Germline CDR1 reads MNHEY; CDR2 reads SMNVEV (reference sequence). The CDR3 loop spans 13 amino acids. Here the CDR3 reads CASARYQGDEQFF. As DNA, the CDR3 is TGTGCCAGCGCCCGATACCAGGGTGATGAGCAGTTCTTC.

The chain carries TRBV12-3 or TRBV12-4 and TRBJ2-7; D is ambiguous. The CDR3 runs to 12 residues. V was cut by 5 bases and J by 2 bases, with 7 bases left in between. The CDR3 region has the DNA TGTGCCAGCAGTCTTCTTCCCTACGAGCAGTACTTC. As protein: CASSLLPYEQYF.

The chain uses TRBV7-9 and TRBJ2-1; 9 bases are a match to TRBD1. The germline gives CDR1 SEHNR, CDR2 FQNEAQ (reference sequence). V was clipped by 5 bases and J by 7 bases; unmatched bases: 12. The CDR3 totals 16 residues. The CDR3 region has the DNA TGTGCCAGCAGCATGGCGACGGGACAGGGCGGGAATGAGCAGTTCTTC. It translates to CASSMATGQGGNEQFF.

This clone was detected a few times. The V and J genes are TRBV27 and TRBJ2-7; the match to TRBD1 covers 7 bases. V gave up 3 bases and J gave up 2 bases; unmatched junction bases: 1. Germline V gene lookup returns CDR1 MNHEY and CDR2 SMNVEV (reference sequence). This CDR3 is built from 13 residues. CDR3 bases: TGTGCCAGCAGTTTTGGACAGGCCTACGAGCAGTACTTC. Translated: CASSFGQAYEQYF.

This sequence joins TRBV6-6 and TRBJ2-6, with a weak D call TRBD2 (5 bases). Germline CDR1 MNHNY, CDR2 SVGAGI (reference sequence). V lost 6 bases, J lost 10 bases, and 22 bases lay in between. The CDR3 consists of 16 residues. For the CDR3, the DNA is TGTGCCAGCAGAGGACTCGCCCTACAGCTTGTGAACGTCCTGACTTTC. It yields the protein CASRGLALQLVNVLTF.

This chain connects TRBV5-4 to TRBJ1-6; no clear D gene. The CDR3 is 15 amino acids. CDR1 SGHNT and CDR2 YYREEE come from the germline V gene (reference sequence). V dropped 4 bases and J dropped 7 bases, with 15 bases sitting between them. CDR3 region: CASSVIQPSNSPLHF. In DNA form, the CDR3 reads TGTGCCAGCAGCGTCATACAACCATCAAATTCACCCCTCCACTTT.

The CDR3 sequence is CASSEAVRYF. In nucleotides, the CDR3 is TGTGCCAGCAGTGAAGCGGTTAGGTATTTT. The genes are TRBV2 and TRBJ2-3, with unresolved D. CDR3 size: 10 residues. Germline V gene data show CDR1 as SNHLY and CDR2 as FYNNEI. V shed 0 bases and J shed 14 bases, with 6 bases lying between them. Variable domain in full (rest from reference TRBV2 and TRBJ2-3): EPEVTQTPSHQVTQMGQEVILRCVPISNHLYFYWYRQILGQKVEFLVSFYNNEISEKSEIFDDQFSVERPDGSNFTLKIRSTKLEDSAMYFCASSEAVRYFGPGTRLTVL.

As DNA, the CDR3 is TGTGCCAGCCGTAAGGGACAGGGGGACACCGGGGAGCTGTTTTTT. Residues: CASRKGQGDTGELFF. The chain employs TRBV19 and TRBJ2-2; TRBD1 aligns across 11 bases. Unmatched junction bases numbered 6, after V lost 9 bases and J lost 3 bases. This CDR3 contains 15 residues. Germline lookup yields CDR1 LNHDA and CDR2 SQIVND (reference sequence).

This sequence joins TRBV28 and TRBJ1-4; 7 nucleotides line up with TRBD1. Per the germline V gene, CDR1 is MDHEN and CDR2 is SYDVKM. The CDR3 is 15 amino acids. Germline trimming cut 1 base from V and 5 bases from J; bases unmatched to any gene: 4. CDR3 sequence reads: CASSLFGTANEKLFF. CDR3 in DNA: TGTGCCAGCAGTTTATTTGGGACAGCGAATGAAAAACTGTTTTTT.

The count of this clone is one. The chain couples TRBV11-2 to TRBJ2-7; the match to TRBD2 covers 7 bases. The CDR3 spans 14 residues. Trimming took 3 bases from V and 4 from J; bases not matched to a gene: 6. Germline CDR1 and CDR2: SGHAT and FQNNGV. The CDR3 is CASSFSSSGYEQYF. The CDR3 bases are TGTGCCAGCAGCTTCTCATCTAGCGGATACGAGCAGTACTTC.

This clone has a handful of counts. This rearrangement joins TRBV9 to TRBJ1-4, with TRBD1 identical over 11 bases. Germline V gene data show CDR1 as SGDLS and CDR2 as YYNGEE. Trimming cost V 4 bases and J 7 bases; bases outside gene matches: 12. The CDR3 length is 17 residues. DNA of the CDR3: TGTGCCAGCAGCCCCTCACGGACCGGGACAGGGGGTGAAAAACTGTTTTTT. Translating it yields CASSPSRTGTGGEKLFF.

To note about this clone: The same CDR3 also results from other DNA sequences found in this sample. The chain recombines TRBV3-1 (or the pseudogene TRBV3-2) with TRBJ1-1; 9 nucleotides match TRBD1. V lost 6 bases and J lost 5; bases outside the gene matches: 4. CDR1 LGHDT and CDR2 YNNKEL come from the germline V gene (reference sequence). The CDR3 is 13 residues long. The CDR3 is CASSRTGDTEAFF. The CDR3 DNA is TGTGCCAGCAGTAGGACAGGGGATACTGAAGCTTTCTTT.

The V gene is TRBV28, the J gene TRBJ1-5; D remains unclear. The CDR3 length is 14 residues. Per the germline V gene, CDR1 is MDHEN and CDR2 is SYDVKM. V gave up 6 bases and J gave up 7 bases, with 16 bases separating them. CDR3 loop: CASRRSPPGQPQHF. CDR3 DNA sequence: TGTGCCAGCAGGAGAAGTCCACCGGGGCAGCCCCAGCATTTT.

J is TRBJ2-7 and V is TRBV28, with D maybe TRBD2 (5 bases). This CDR3 is built from 14 residues. With 7 bases removed from V and 1 base from J, the gap between germline ends came to 14 bases. The germline gives CDR1 MDHEN, CDR2 SYDVKM. The CDR3 here is CASTEITGSYEQYF. CDR3 DNA: TGTGCCAGCACCGAAATCACGGGATCCTACGAGCAGTACTTC.

The gene calls are TRBV3-1 (or the pseudogene TRBV3-2) and TRBJ1-1; 7 bases line up with TRBD1. This CDR3 is 16 amino acids long. Germline values: CDR1 LGHDT, CDR2 YNNKEL (reference sequence). The trim removed 4 bases at V and 0 bases at J, leaving 8 bases unmatched. This CDR3 is CASSPRTGSLNTEAFF. CDR3 nucleotides: TGTGCCAGCAGCCCAAGGACAGGTTCCCTGAACACTGAAGCTTTCTTT.

Comment on this clone: The same CDR3 arises from other DNA sequences in this sample as well. This rearrangement joins TRBV5-1 to TRBJ1-2; TRBD1 matches 8 bases. Germline values: CDR1 SGHRS, CDR2 YFSETQ. The CDR3 spans 14 residues. J lost 1 base, V lost 3 bases, and 2 bases had no gene match. CDR3 in amino acids: CASSSGQGNYGYTF. The DNA for the CDR3 is TGCGCCAGCAGCTCAGGACAGGGTAACTATGGCTACACCTTC.

The rearrangement links TRBV5-8 to TRBJ2-1; D is unclear. The germline V gene has CDR1 SGHTS and CDR2 YDEGEE. The V end was cut by 4 bases, the J end by 4 bases, with 3 bases between. The CDR3 is 11 residues long. This chain's CDR3 is CASSRYNEQFF. CDR3 DNA sequence: TGTGCCAGCAGCCGGTACAATGAGCAGTTCTTC. The full variable domain, with the rest looked up from reference TRBV5-8 and TRBJ2-1, is EAGVTQSPTHLIKTRGQQATLRCSPISGHTSVYWYQQALGLGLQFLLWYDEGEERNRGNFPPRFSGRQFPNYSSELNVNALELEDSALYLCASSRYNEQFFGPGTRLTVL.

Regarding this clone: The sample contains more than one DNA sequence encoding this CDR3. The V and J genes are TRBV3-1 (or the pseudogene TRBV3-2) and TRBJ2-7, with D uncertain. Per germline, CDR1 LGHDT and CDR2 YNNKEL (reference sequence). CDR3 length equals 12 residues. Trimming stripped 3 bases from V and 1 base from J, with 4 bases between. The CDR3, as DNA: TGTGCCAGCAGCCATTTATCCTACGAGCAGTACTTC. Translating gives CASSHLSYEQYF.

In this sample, this clone turned up many times. The chain links TRBV7-2 to TRBJ2-5; D is undetermined. Germline V gives CDR1 SGHTA, CDR2 FQGNSA. Trimming took off 1 base at V and 7 bases at J, with 7 bases between the two ends. This CDR3 has 12 residues. CDR3 sequence (DNA): TGTGCCAGCAGCTTAGGAACGGGGACCCAGTACTTC. Translation gives CASSLGTGTQYF.